This passage covers 10 T cell receptor beta chains from one sample sequenced in a study of early T cells in non-severe SARS-CoV-2 infection. TCRdb reprocessed the 5' RACE reads with MiXCR, giving one entry per CDR3 protein. This sample has 50,000 to 65,000 distinct CDR3 sequences, with under 15% found just once. The sample comprised whole blood. The receptors shown here come from an adult who was a healthcare worker with PCR-confirmed SARS-CoV-2 infection or an uninfected control (not recorded which).

This clonotype was counted ten times or more. The chain combines TRBV7-9 with TRBJ1-1; D not resolved. The CDR3 totals 13 residues. Between the trimmed V and J ends, which lost 2 bases and 8 bases, there was a span of 12 bases. CDR1 and CDR2 (germline): SEHNR, FQNEAQ (reference sequence). The CDR3 here is CASSLIEAREAFF. In nucleotides, the CDR3 is TGTGCCAGCAGCTTAATTGAGGCCAGGGAAGCTTTCTTT.

This clonotype was seen a few times. V is TRBV5-6 and J is TRBJ1-5; no reliable D call. This CDR3 contains 13 residues. Germline V gives CDR1 SGHDT, CDR2 YYEEEE. Trimming shortened V by 4 bases and J by 4 bases, and 9 bases separated the two germline ends. CDR3 DNA sequence: TGTGCCAGCAGCCGGGATCTAAATCAGCCCCAGCATTTT. Residues: CASSRDLNQPQHF.

This clonotype appeared many times. V usage is TRBV5-1 and J usage is TRBJ2-2; TRBD2 matches 9 bases. V shed 4 bases and J 1 base; nucleotides not matched to a gene: 5. The CDR3 totals 16 residues. CDR1 and CDR2 (germline): SGHRS, YFSETQ. CDR3 sequence: CASSPTSGLNTGELFF. The CDR3 coding sequence is TGCGCCAGCAGCCCGACTAGCGGACTGAACACCGGGGAGCTGTTTTTT.

The V and J genes are TRBV14 and TRBJ2-5; no definite D call. The CDR3 extends over 12 amino acids. Germline assignment: CDR1 SGHDN and CDR2 FVKESK. V gave up 5 bases and J gave up 1 base, with 5 bases separating them. CDR3 sequence reads: CASSLAQETQYF. The CDR3 region has the DNA TGTGCCAGCAGCTTAGCCCAAGAGACCCAGTACTTC.

This clonotype was counted a few times. The chain combines TRBV24-1 with TRBJ2-3, with D perhaps TRBD2 (7 bases). The germline CDR1 and CDR2 sequences are KGHDR and SFDVKD. The CDR3 is made up of 13 amino acids. V lost 6 bases and J lost 10, with 16 bases in between. The CDR3 region is CATSRQGGGAQYF. In nucleotides, the CDR3 is TGTGCCACCAGTCGTCAAGGGGGGGGCGCGCAGTATTTT.

This clonotype was detected a few times. The chain combines TRBV7-6 with TRBJ2-1; 12 bases are a match to TRBD2. The CDR3 runs to 16 residues. CDR1 and CDR2 from the germline V gene are SGHVS and FNYEAQ. The junction had 4 bases not matched to a gene; V was cut back by 2 bases and J by 5 bases. The CDR3 DNA sequence: TGTGCCAGCAGCTTAAGACTAGCGGGGGCCGACAATGAGCAGTTCTTC. It codes for CASSLRLAGADNEQFF.

CDR3 in DNA: TGTGCCAGTAGGGCCGGGACTAGCGACATCAATGAGCAGTTCTTC. Its protein product is CASRAGTSDINEQFF. The J gene is TRBJ2-1, the V gene TRBV19, with 10 nucleotides matching TRBD2. J lost 6 bases, V lost 6 bases, and 8 bases had no gene match. CDR1 and CDR2 (germline): LNHDA, SQIVND (reference sequence). The CDR3 extends over 15 amino acids.

This clonotype was detected ten times or more. The V and J genes are TRBV7-9 and TRBJ1-5; D is undetermined. Looked up from germline, CDR1 is SEHNR and CDR2 is FQNEAQ (reference sequence). The CDR3 is 17 residues long. V was trimmed by 1 base and J by 0 bases, leaving 13 bases between them. Here the CDR3 DNA reads TGTGCCAGCAGCTTAGGTTTCCTTGGCCTTAGCAATCAGCCCCAGCATTTT. The encoded protein is CASSLGFLGLSNQPQHF.

The chain links TRBV19 to TRBJ1-5, with D perhaps matching TRBD1 (6 bases). The CDR3 extends over 17 amino acids. V was pared by 5 bases and J by 7 bases, with 24 bases between. Germline V CDR1 and CDR2: LNHDA, SQIVND (reference sequence). CDR3 in DNA: TGTGCCAGTAGTTCCACAGGGTCACCGTCCTCGTACCAGCCCCAGCATTTT. Translation gives CASSSTGSPSSYQPQHF.

The genes are TRBV11-2 and TRBJ2-4; D unclear. There are 12 residues in the CDR3. The germline V and J ends were trimmed by 0 bases and 6 bases, with 3 bases remaining between them. Per germline, CDR1 SGHAT and CDR2 FQNNGV. In DNA form, the CDR3 reads TGTGCCAGCAGCTTAGACGGAAACATTCAGTACTTC. Amino acids: CASSLDGNIQYF. Using reference TRBV11-2 and TRBJ2-4 for the parts outside the CDR3, the full variable domain is EAGVAQSPRYKIIEKRQSVAFWCNPISGHATLYWYQQILGQGPKLLIQFQNNGVVDDSQLPKDRFSAERLKGVDSTLKIQPAKLEDSAVYLCASSLDGNIQYFGAGTRLSVL.